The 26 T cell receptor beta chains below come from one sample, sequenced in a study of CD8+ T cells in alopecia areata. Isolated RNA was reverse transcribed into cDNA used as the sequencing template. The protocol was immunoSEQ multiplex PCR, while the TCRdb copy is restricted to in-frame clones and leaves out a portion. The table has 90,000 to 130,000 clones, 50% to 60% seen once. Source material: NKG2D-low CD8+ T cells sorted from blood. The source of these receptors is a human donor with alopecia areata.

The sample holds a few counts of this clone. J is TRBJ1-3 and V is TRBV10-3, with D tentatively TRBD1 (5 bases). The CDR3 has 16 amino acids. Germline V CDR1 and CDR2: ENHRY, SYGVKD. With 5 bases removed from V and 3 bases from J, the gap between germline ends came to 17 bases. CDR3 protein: CAISSNWGRGGNTIYF. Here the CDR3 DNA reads TGTGCCATCAGTAGCAACTGGGGCCGCGGTGGAAACACCATATATTTT.

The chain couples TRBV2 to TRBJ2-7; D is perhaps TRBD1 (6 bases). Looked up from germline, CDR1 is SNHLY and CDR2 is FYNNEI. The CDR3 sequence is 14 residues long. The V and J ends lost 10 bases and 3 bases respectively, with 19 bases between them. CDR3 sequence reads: CAIHRDKISYEQYF. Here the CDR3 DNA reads TGTGCCATCCACCGGGACAAGATCAGCTACGAGCAGTACTTC.

CDR3 region: CASSLSRDSNYGYTF. In nucleotides, the CDR3 is TGTGCCAGCAGCTTAAGCCGGGACAGTAACTATGGCTACACCTTC. V is TRBV7-8 and J is TRBJ1-2, with 7 bases lining up with TRBD1. The CDR3 contains 15 residues. The trim removed 2 bases at V and 1 base at J, leaving 4 bases unmatched. In germline, CDR1 is SGHVS, CDR2 FQNEAQ.

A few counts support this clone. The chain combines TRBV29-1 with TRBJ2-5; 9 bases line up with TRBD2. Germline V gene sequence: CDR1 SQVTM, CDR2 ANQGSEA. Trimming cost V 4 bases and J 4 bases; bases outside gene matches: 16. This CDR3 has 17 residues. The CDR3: CSVVFSVAGVLGETQYF. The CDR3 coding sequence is TGCAGCGTTGTTTTTTCCGTAGCGGGAGTGCTTGGAGAGACCCAGTACTTC.

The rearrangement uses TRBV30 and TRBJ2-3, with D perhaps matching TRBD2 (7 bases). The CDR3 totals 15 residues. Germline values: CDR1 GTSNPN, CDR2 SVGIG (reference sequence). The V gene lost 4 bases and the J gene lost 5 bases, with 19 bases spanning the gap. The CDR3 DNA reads TGTGCCTGGACCAAATCGGGGGGCGGTGGAGATACGCAGTATTTT. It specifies CAWTKSGGGGDTQYF.

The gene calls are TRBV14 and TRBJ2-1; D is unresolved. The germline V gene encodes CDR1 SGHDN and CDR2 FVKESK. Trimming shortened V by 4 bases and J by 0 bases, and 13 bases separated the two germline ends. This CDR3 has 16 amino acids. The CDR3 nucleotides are TGTGCCAGCAGCCTGGGAAGTAGAAGCTCCTACAATGAGCAGTTCTTC. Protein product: CASSLGSRSSYNEQFF.

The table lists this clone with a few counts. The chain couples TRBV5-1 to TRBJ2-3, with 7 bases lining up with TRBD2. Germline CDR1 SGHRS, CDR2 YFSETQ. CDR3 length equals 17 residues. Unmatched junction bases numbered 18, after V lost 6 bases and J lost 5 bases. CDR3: CASKKWPREKREDTQYF. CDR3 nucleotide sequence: TGCGCCAGCAAAAAGTGGCCCCGGGAGAAGCGGGAAGATACGCAGTATTTT.

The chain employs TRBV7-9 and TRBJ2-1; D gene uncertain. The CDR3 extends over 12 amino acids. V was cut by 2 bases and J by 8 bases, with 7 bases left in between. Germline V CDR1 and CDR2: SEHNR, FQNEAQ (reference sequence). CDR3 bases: TGTGCCAGCAGCTTAAACCGGGATGAGCAGTTCTTC. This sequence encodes CASSLNRDEQFF. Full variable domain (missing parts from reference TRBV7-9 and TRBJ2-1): DTGVSQNPRHKITKRGQNVTFRCDPISEHNRLYWYRQTLGQGPEFLTYFQNEAQLEKSRLLSDRFSAERPKGSFSTLEIQRTEQGDSAMYLCASSLNRDEQFFGPGTRLTVL.

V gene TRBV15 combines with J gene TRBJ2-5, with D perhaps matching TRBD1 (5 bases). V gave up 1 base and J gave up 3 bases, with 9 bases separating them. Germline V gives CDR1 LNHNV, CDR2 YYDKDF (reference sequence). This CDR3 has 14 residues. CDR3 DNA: TGTGCCACCAGCAGAGGGGGCAGAGAAGAGACCCAGTACTTC. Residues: CATSRGGREETQYF.

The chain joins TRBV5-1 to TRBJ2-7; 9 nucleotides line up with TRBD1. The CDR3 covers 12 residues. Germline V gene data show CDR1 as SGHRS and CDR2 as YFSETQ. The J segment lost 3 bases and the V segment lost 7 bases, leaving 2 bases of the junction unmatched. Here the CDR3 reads CASGQGIYEQYF. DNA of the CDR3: TGCGCCAGCGGACAGGGGATCTACGAGCAGTACTTC. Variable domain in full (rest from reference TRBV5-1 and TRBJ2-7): KAGVTQTPRYLIKTRGQQVTLSCSPISGHRSVSWYQQTPGQGLQFLFEYFSETQRNKGNFPGRFSGRQFSNSRSEMNVSTLELGDSALYLCASGQGIYEQYFGPGTRLTVT.

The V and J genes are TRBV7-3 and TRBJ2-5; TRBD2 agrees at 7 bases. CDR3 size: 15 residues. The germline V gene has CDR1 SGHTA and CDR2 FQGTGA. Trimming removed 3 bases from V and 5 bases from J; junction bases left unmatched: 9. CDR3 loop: CASSFLGGSGETQYF. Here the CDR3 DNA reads TGTGCCAGCAGCTTCCTCGGGGGGTCCGGTGAGACCCAGTACTTC.

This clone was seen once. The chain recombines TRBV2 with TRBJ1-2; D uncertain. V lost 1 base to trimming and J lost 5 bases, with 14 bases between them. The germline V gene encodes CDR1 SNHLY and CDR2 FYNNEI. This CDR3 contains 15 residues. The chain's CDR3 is CASSEGFGVSYGYTF. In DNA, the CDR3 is TGTGCCAGCAGTGAAGGTTTCGGGGTATCATATGGCTACACCTTC.

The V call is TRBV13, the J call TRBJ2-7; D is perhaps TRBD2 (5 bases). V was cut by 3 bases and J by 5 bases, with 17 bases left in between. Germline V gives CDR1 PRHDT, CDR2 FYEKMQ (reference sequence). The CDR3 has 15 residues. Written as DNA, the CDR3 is TGTGCCAGCAGCTTCTCCGACTACCTCGAAGACGAGCAGTACTTC. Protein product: CASSFSDYLEDEQYF.

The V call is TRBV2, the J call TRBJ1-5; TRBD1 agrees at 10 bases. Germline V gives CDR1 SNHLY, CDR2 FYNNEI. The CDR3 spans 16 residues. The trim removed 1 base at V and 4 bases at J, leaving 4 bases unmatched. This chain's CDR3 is CASSEGGQGRNQPQHF. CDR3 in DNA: TGTGCCAGCAGTGAAGGGGGACAGGGGAGAAATCAGCCCCAGCATTTT.

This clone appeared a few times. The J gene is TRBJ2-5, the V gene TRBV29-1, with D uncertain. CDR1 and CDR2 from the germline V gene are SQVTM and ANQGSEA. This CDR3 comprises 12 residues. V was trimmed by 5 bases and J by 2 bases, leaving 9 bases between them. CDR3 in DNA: TGCAGCGTTCGGGTAAATCAAGAGACCCAGTACTTC. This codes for CSVRVNQETQYF.

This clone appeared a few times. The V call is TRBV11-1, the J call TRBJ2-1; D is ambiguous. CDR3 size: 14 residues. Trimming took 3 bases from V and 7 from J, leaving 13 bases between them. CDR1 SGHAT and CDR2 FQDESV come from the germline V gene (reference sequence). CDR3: CASSLMMNQNEQFF. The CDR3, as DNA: TGTGCCAGCAGCTTGATGATGAACCAGAATGAGCAGTTCTTC.

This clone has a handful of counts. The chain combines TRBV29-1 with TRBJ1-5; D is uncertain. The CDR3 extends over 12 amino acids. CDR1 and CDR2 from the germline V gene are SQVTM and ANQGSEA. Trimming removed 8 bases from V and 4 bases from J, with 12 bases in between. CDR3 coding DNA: TGCAGCATACAAGTCGCTAATCAGCCCCAGCATTTT. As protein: CSIQVANQPQHF.

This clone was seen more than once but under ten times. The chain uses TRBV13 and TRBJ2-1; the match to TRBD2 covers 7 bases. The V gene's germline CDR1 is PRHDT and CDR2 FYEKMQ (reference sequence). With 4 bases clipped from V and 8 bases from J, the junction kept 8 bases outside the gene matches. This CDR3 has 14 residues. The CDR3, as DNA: TGTGCCAGCAGCTCCGGACTAGGTGTCGATGAGCAGTTCTTC. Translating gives CASSSGLGVDEQFF.

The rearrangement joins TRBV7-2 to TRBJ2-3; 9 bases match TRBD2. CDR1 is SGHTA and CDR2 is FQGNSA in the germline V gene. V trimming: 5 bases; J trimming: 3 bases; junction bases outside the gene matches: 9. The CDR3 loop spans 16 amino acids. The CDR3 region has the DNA TGTGCCAGCAGCCCGGGTAGCGGGAGTCGGACAGATACGCAGTATTTT. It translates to CASSPGSGSRTDTQYF.

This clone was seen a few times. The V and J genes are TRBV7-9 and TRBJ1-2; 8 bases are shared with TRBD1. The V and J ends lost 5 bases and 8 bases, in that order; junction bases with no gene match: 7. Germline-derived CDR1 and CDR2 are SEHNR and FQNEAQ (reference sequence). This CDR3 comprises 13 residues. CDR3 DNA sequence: TGTGCCAGCAGCAATGCAGGGGGCGAAGGCTACACCTTC. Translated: CASSNAGGEGYTF. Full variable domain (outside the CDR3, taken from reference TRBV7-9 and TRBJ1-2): DTGVSQNPRHKITKRGQNVTFRCDPISEHNRLYWYRQTLGQGPEFLTYFQNEAQLEKSRLLSDRFSAERPKGSFSTLEIQRTEQGDSAMYLCASSNAGGEGYTFGSGTRLTVV.

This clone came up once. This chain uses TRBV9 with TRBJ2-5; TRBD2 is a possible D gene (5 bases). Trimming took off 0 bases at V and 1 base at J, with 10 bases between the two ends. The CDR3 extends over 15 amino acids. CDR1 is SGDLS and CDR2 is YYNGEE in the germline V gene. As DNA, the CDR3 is TGTGCCAGCAGCGTAGGGTCGGGATCCCAAGAGACCCAGTACTTC. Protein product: CASSVGSGSQETQYF. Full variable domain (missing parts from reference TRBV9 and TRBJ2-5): DSGVTQTPKHLITATGQRVTLRCSPRSGDLSVYWYQQSLDQGLQFLIQYYNGEERAKGNILERFSAQQFPDLHSELNLSSLELGDSALYFCASSVGSGSQETQYFGPGTRLLVL.

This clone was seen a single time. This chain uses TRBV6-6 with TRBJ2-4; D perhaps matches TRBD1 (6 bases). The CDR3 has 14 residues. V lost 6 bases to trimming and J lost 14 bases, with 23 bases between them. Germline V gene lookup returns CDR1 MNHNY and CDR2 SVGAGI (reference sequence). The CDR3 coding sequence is TGTGCCAGCAGCCAGTTCCTCAGGGGCGACAATGAGTACTTC. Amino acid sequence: CASSQFLRGDNEYF.

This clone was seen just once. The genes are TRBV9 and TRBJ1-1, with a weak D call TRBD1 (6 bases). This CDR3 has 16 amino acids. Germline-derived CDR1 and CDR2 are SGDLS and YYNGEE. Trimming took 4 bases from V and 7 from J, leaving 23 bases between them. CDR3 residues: CASSPTLWTDQYEAFF. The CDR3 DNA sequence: TGTGCCAGCAGCCCGACCCTCTGGACAGACCAATATGAAGCTTTCTTT.

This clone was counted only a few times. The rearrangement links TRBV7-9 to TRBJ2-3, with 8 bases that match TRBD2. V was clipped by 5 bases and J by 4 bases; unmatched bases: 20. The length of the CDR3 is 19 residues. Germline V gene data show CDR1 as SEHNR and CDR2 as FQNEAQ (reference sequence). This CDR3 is CASSPSLTPSGPNPDTQYF. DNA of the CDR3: TGTGCCAGCAGCCCCTCACTCACCCCTAGCGGGCCCAATCCAGATACGCAGTATTTT. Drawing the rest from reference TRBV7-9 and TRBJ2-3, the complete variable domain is DTGVSQNPRHKITKRGQNVTFRCDPISEHNRLYWYRQTLGQGPEFLTYFQNEAQLEKSRLLSDRFSAERPKGSFSTLEIQRTEQGDSAMYLCASSPSLTPSGPNPDTQYFGPGTRLTVL.

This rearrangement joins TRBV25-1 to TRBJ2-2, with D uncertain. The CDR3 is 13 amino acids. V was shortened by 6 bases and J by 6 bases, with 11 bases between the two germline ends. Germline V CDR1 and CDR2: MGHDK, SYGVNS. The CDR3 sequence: CASRNTAAGELFF. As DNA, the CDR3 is TGTGCCAGCAGAAATACGGCAGCCGGGGAGCTGTTTTTT.

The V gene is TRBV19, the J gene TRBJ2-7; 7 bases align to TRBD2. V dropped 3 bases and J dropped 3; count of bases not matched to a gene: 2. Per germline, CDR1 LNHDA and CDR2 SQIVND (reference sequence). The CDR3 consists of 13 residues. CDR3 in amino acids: CASSIPGGYEQYF. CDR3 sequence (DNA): TGTGCCAGTAGTATTCCGGGAGGCTACGAGCAGTACTTC.